This paragraph reports one TCR beta chain. The data were obtained in a study of shared clonotypes between healthy human individuals. It was at deep level that the assay was run. Sequenced by immunoSEQ multiplex PCR; TCRdb stores in-frame clones only, minus some. The table lists 490,000 or so clones, 70% to 80% of them singletons. The CDR3 sequence is 15 residues long. Trimming removed 1 base from V and 5 bases from J, with 14 bases in between. From germline, CDR1 is KGHSH and CDR2 LQKENI. When samples were unsorted, about 90 million PBMCs were used for genomic DNA. The clonotype originates from a woman in her thirties or forties in good health. Some clones in this sample may be carry-over from other donors' samples. The sequenced material came from PBMCs. The V and J genes are TRBV18 and TRBJ1-1; perhaps TRBD1 as D (5 bases). The CDR3 spells CASSPQGFEGTEAFF. CDR3 in DNA: TGTGCCAGCTCACCACAGGGATTTGAGGGGACTGAAGCTTTCTTT.